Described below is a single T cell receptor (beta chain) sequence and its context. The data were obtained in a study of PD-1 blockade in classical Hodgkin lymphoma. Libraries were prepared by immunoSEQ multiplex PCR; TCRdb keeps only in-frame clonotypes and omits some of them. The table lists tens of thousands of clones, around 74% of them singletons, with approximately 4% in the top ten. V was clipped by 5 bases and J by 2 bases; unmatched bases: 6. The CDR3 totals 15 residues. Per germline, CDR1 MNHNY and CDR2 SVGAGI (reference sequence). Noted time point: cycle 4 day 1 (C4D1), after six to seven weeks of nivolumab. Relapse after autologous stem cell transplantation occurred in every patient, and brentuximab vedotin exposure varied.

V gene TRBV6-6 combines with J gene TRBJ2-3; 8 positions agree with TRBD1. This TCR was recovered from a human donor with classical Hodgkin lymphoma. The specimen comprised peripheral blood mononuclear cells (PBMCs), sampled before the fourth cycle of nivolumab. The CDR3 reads CASSVTGEATDTQYF. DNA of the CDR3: TGTGCCAGCAGTGTGACAGGGGAGGCCACAGATACGCAGTATTTT.